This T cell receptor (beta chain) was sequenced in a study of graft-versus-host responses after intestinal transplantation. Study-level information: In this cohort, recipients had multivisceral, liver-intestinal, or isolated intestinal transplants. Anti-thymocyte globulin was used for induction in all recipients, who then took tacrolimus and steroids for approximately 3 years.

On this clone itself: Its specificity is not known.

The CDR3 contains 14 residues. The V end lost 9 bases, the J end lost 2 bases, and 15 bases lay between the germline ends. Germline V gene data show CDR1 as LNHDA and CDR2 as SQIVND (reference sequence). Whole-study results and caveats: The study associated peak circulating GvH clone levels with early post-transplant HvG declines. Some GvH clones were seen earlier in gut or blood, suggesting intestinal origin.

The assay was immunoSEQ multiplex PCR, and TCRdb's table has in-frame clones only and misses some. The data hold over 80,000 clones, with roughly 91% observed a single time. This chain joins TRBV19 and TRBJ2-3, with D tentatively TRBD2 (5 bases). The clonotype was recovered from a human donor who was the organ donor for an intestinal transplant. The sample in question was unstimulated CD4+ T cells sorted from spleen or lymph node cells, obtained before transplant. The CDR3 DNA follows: TGTGCCAGCCCCCCCCCGCGGGTCACAGATACGCAGTATTTT. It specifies CASPPPRVTDTQYF.